The next 32 T cell receptor beta chains were all read from a single sample in a study of T cells in women clearing cervical HPV infection. Data came from immunoSEQ multiplex PCR; TCRdb stores just in-frame clones and leaves some out. Recorded for this sample: about 30,000 clones. Sequences were obtained from blood buffy coat. These TCRs come from a woman between 18 and 75 years old with a cervical HPV16 infection that either progressed to CIN3+ or cleared (not recorded which).

Comments on this clone: The DNA ends 3 residues before the CDR3 does, and the rest of the CDR3 is filled in from the germline J gene. The V call is TRBV9, the J call TRBJ1-4; maybe TRBD1 (6 bases). With 3 bases removed from V and 7 bases from J, the gap between germline ends came to 16 bases. Germline values: CDR1 SGDLS, CDR2 YYNGEE. The CDR3 is 15 residues long. Incomplete CDR3 DNA: TGTGCCAGCAGCGGCCCCCCGGGGGGCCTTGAAAAA. It codes for CASSGPPGGLEK. The entire CDR3 reads CASSGPPGGLEKLFF.

To note about this clone: Germline and junction disagree at one end, which may indicate a read error. Sequencing ends 3 residues short of the CDR3 end; the germline J gene provides the rest. V is TRBV7-7 and J is TRBJ1-2; a possible D gene is TRBD1 (5 bases). CDR3 length: 17 amino acids. Germline V gene data show CDR1 as SSHAT and CDR2 as FNYEAQ (reference sequence). CDR3 DNA, as far as it was read: TGTGCTAGCAGCCGTGGGACTAGCGGGAGAGTGGTCAATGAC. As protein: CASSRGTSGRVVND. The whole CDR3 protein is CASSRGTSGRVVNDYTF.

With respect to this clone: The CDR3 end falls 3 residues outside the read, so it is completed with the germline J gene. The genes are TRBV20-1 and TRBJ2-3; D possibly corresponds to TRBD1 (6 bases). V dropped 5 bases and J dropped 0 bases, with 12 bases sitting between them. Germline loops: CDR1 DFQATT, CDR2 SNEGSKA (reference sequence). The CDR3 totals 14 residues. CDR3 bases read: TGCAGTGCTTCCGGGACACATAGCACAGATACG. This translates into CSASGTHSTDT. In full, the CDR3 reads CSASGTHSTDTQYF.

As regards this clone: The read ends 3 residues shy of where the CDR3 ends; the end is completed using the germline J gene. This chain joins TRBV6-2 or TRBV6-3 and TRBJ1-4; D uncertain. With 6 bases removed from V and 8 bases from J, the gap between germline ends came to 16 bases. CDR3 length equals 14 residues. Germline V gene sequence: CDR1 MNHEY, CDR2 SVGEGT. The CDR3 is CASSTATKGEKLFF. Incomplete CDR3 DNA: TGTGCCAGCAGCACCGCAACAAAAGGGGAAAAA.

Comment on this clone: The read ends 3 residues before the CDR3 terminus; that terminus is restored from the germline J gene. This sequence joins TRBV19 and TRBJ2-4; D may be TRBD1 (6 bases). CDR1 and CDR2 from the germline V gene are LNHDA and SQIVND (reference sequence). V lost 5 bases and J lost 0, with 14 bases in between. The CDR3 is 16 amino acids. The DNA read from the CDR3 is TGTGCCAGTAGTCCCGGGACAATGCTAGCCAAAAACATT. Translated, it gives CASSPGTMLAKNI. The full-length CDR3 reads as CASSPGTMLAKNIQYF.

Comments on this clone: The CDR3 end lies 3 residues beyond the end of the read and is filled in from the germline J gene. This rearrangement joins TRBV12-5 to TRBJ2-1; 7 positions agree with TRBD1. With 5 bases clipped from V and 6 bases from J, the junction kept 13 bases outside the gene matches. The CDR3 consists of 16 residues. Germline values: CDR1 LGHNT, CDR2 FRNRAP. The sequenced part of the CDR3 DNA is TGTGCTAGTGGTGGCTACGACAGGGATCGGCCCAATGAG. Translating it yields CASGGYDRDRPNE. The full CDR3 reads CASGGYDRDRPNEQFF. Full variable domain (rest looked up from reference TRBV12-5 and TRBJ2-1): DARVTQTPRHKVTEMGQEVTMRCQPILGHNTVFWYRQTMMQGLELLAYFRNRAPLDDSGMPKDRFSAEMPDATLATLKIQPSEPRDSAVYFCASGGYDRDRPNEQFFGPGTRLTVL.

As for this clone: Read data end 3 residues before the CDR3 end; the end is taken from the germline J gene. The rearrangement links TRBV6-4 to TRBJ2-7, with 10 nucleotides matching TRBD2. The junction had 3 bases not matched to a gene; V was cut back by 3 bases and J by 4 bases. This CDR3 has 14 amino acids. The V gene's germline CDR1 is MRHNA and CDR2 SNTAGT. The CDR3 sequence: CASSELAGGYEQYF. CDR3 DNA, as far as it was read: TGTGCCAGCAGTGAGTTAGCGGGAGGATACGAG.

About this clone: Read sequence stops 3 residues before the CDR3 end, and the germline J gene provides the missing end. The gene calls are TRBV5-4 and TRBJ2-7; 7 bases align to TRBD1. The V segment lost 6 bases and the J segment 2 bases; nucleotides outside the gene matches: 8. CDR3 length equals 14 residues. Germline-derived CDR1 and CDR2 are SGHNT and YYREEE (reference sequence). Here the CDR3 reads CASTSGTAAYEQYF. The sequenced CDR3 bases are TGTGCCAGCACCTCCGGGACAGCTGCCTACGAG.

About this clone itself: The CDR3 end falls 3 residues outside the read, so it is completed with the germline J gene. This rearrangement joins TRBV2 to TRBJ1-5; no clear D gene. Germline CDR1 SNHLY, CDR2 FYNNEI. Trimming pared 1 base from V and 0 bases from J, leaving 7 bases between. This CDR3 region has 15 residues. The CDR3 DNA, read in part, is TGTGCCAGCAGTGAAGAGGCCGATAGCAATCAGCCC. Translated, it gives CASSEEADSNQP. The whole CDR3 region reads CASSEEADSNQPQHF.

As regards this clone: The read falls 3 residues short of the CDR3 end, and the missing part is taken from the germline J gene. The chain uses TRBV28 and TRBJ2-5; 7 nucleotides line up with TRBD2. The CDR3 is 12 amino acids. CDR1 and CDR2 (germline): MDHEN, SYDVKM. The V gene end was trimmed by 5 bases and the J gene end by 3 bases; junction bases not matched to a gene: 0. CDR3 sequence: CASSLAEETQYF. The part of the CDR3 DNA that was read is TGTGCCAGCAGTCTAGCGGAAGAGACC.

Worth noting for this clone: The CDR3 end falls 3 residues outside the read, so it is completed with the germline J gene. The V and J genes are TRBV7-8 and TRBJ1-3; 7 bases match TRBD1. This CDR3 spans 14 amino acids. Per germline, CDR1 SGHVS and CDR2 FQNEAQ. The J segment lost 4 bases and the V segment lost 5 bases, leaving 5 bases of the junction unmatched. CDR3 sequence reads: CASSPGTAGNTIYF. The part of the CDR3 DNA that was read is TGTGCCAGCAGCCCCGGGACAGCGGGAAACACC.

As for this clone: The CDR3 is cut off 3 residues early in the read; its end comes from the germline J gene. The chain has TRBV2 and TRBJ2-1; D possibly corresponds to TRBD1 (6 bases). Trimming pared 6 bases from V and 6 bases from J, leaving 15 bases between. CDR1 and CDR2 from the germline V gene are SNHLY and FYNNEI. The CDR3 sequence is 14 residues long. CDR3: CASSRGQLSNEQFF. Incomplete CDR3 DNA: TGTGCCAGCAGCCGTGGACAGTTGAGCAATGAG.

With regard to this clone: The CDR3 end is not reached by the read, which stops 3 residues before it; the germline J gene fills it in. The chain uses TRBV20-1 and TRBJ1-2; D uncertain. Trimming left V 7 bases short and J 1 base short, with 10 bases between. The CDR3 spans 12 residues. Germline values: CDR1 DFQATT, CDR2 SNEGSKA (reference sequence). CDR3 DNA (partial): TGCAGTGTCCCGGGTTTTAACTATGGC. Its protein is CSVPGFNYG. The full CDR3 protein reads CSVPGFNYGYTF.

Comment on this clone: The CDR3 end falls 3 residues outside the read, so it is completed with the germline J gene. The V and J genes are TRBV12-3 or TRBV12-4 and TRBJ2-7; D is uncertain. V lost 6 bases and J 1 base, leaving 4 bases between the germline ends. The CDR3 is made up of 11 amino acids. The part of the CDR3 DNA that was read is TGTGCCAGCAGCCAATCCTACGAG. Its translation is CASSQSYE. The CDR3 as a whole reads CASSQSYEQYF.

With regard to this clone: The read ends 3 residues early relative to the CDR3; the germline J gene fills the gap. The J gene is TRBJ2-1, the V gene TRBV5-1, with 7 nucleotides matching TRBD2. The CDR3 runs to 17 residues. Germline values: CDR1 SGHRS, CDR2 YFSETQ. Losses at the gene ends were 3 bases for V and 2 bases for J; bases not matched to a gene: 11. The CDR3 sequence is CASSSLGGGSPYNEQFF. The CDR3 bases that were read are TGCGCCAGCAGCTCTCTAGGCGGCGGGAGCCCCTACAATGAG.

With regard to this clone: The read comes to an end 3 residues before the CDR3 does, leaving the germline J gene to fill in the end. V usage is TRBV6-4 and J usage is TRBJ1-4; tentatively, D is TRBD1 (5 bases). The CDR3 spans 14 residues. Germline CDR1 reads MRHNA; CDR2 reads SNTAGT. CDR3 amino acids: CASSEQGGANVLFF. CDR3 DNA (partial): TGTGCCAGCAGTGAGCAGGGTGGGGCCAACGTA.

Remarks on this clone: The read stops 3 residues short of the end of the CDR3; the missing end is completed from the germline J gene. This chain uses TRBV13 with TRBJ1-1; D is uncertain. The CDR3 is made up of 14 amino acids. CDR1 and CDR2 (germline): PRHDT, FYEKMQ (reference sequence). Deletions cut 1 base from V and 1 base from J, with 7 bases between. CDR3 protein: CASSLVRGNTEAFF. CDR3 DNA (partial): TGTGCCAGCAGCTTAGTACGAGGGAACACTGAA. Full variable domain (remainder filled in from reference TRBV13 and TRBJ1-1): AAGVIQSPRHLIKEKRETATLKCYPIPRHDTVYWYQQGPGQDPQFLISFYEKMQSDKGSIPDRFSAQQFSDYHSELNMSSLELGDSALYFCASSLVRGNTEAFFGQGTRLTVV.

Notes on this clone: Sequencing ends 3 residues short of the CDR3 end; the germline J gene provides the rest. The rearrangement joins TRBV30 to TRBJ2-4; possible D gene TRBD1, 6 bases. The CDR3 consists of 12 residues. Looked up from germline, CDR1 is GTSNPN and CDR2 is SVGIG (reference sequence). The sequenced CDR3 bases are TGTGCCTGGAGTGCGGGACAACATGGT. It translates to CAWSAGQHG. The full CDR3 protein reads CAWSAGQHGQYF.

On this clone: The sequenced fragment ends 3 residues before the CDR3 boundary, so the rest is inferred from the germline J gene. This chain links TRBV7-6 with TRBJ1-6; 8 nucleotides align to TRBD1. Trimming at V came to 1 base and at J to 4 bases, leaving 3 bases not matched to a gene. The CDR3 runs 16 residues. The germline V gene encodes CDR1 SGHVS and CDR2 FNYEAQ. CDR3 protein: CASSLGTGRYNSPLHF. The part of the CDR3 DNA that was read is TGTGCCAGCAGCTTAGGGACAGGGCGATATAATTCACCC.

As for this clone: The sequenced fragment ends 3 residues before the CDR3 boundary, so the rest is inferred from the germline J gene. The chain carries TRBV15 and TRBJ2-5; D is undetermined. The germline CDR1 and CDR2 sequences are LNHNV and YYDKDF (reference sequence). Trimming took off 3 bases at V and 2 bases at J, with 16 bases between the two ends. The CDR3 runs 16 residues. The sequenced CDR3 bases are TGTGCCACCAGCAGGAACAGAGGTGGCCCACAAGAGACC. Its translation is CATSRNRGGPQET. The whole CDR3 sequence is CATSRNRGGPQETQYF.

As for this clone: The read is 3 residues too short to cover the CDR3 end, so that end is filled in from the germline J gene. The rearrangement links TRBV7-8 to TRBJ1-4; a weak D match, TRBD1 (5 bases). This CDR3 is 14 amino acids long. Germline V gene data show CDR1 as SGHVS and CDR2 as FQNEAQ. CDR3 in amino acids: CASSLGQTNSPLFF. The CDR3 DNA, read in part, is TGTGCCAGCAGCTTAGGACAGACAAATTCACCA.

CDR3 amino acids: CASSPVWTPSYEQYF. The DNA read from the CDR3 is TGTGCCAGCTCACCCGTATGGACACCCTCCTACGAG. The J gene is TRBJ2-7, the V gene TRBV18; a possible D gene is TRBD1 (5 bases). The CDR3 extends 3 residues past the end of the read, so its final part is completed from the germline J gene. The CDR3 is 15 amino acids. Trimming removed 3 bases from V and 0 bases from J, with 12 bases in between. Germline loops: CDR1 KGHSH, CDR2 LQKENI.

A word on this clone: The sequenced fragment ends 3 residues before the CDR3 boundary, so the rest is inferred from the germline J gene. J is TRBJ2-1 and V is TRBV20-1, with 11 bases lining up with TRBD2. Germline loops: CDR1 DFQATT, CDR2 SNEGSKA (reference sequence). The length of the CDR3 is 16 residues. V gave up 5 bases and J gave up 1 base; unmatched junction bases: 7. Incomplete CDR3 DNA: TGCAGTGCTCGGGGGGCTAGCGGGAGGTCCTACAATGAG. This sequence encodes CSARGASGRSYNE. The whole CDR3 region reads CSARGASGRSYNEQFF.

As for this clone: At one of its ends the junction is not consistent with the germline gene, which may arise from a read error. The sample contains more than one DNA sequence encoding this CDR3. The sequenced CDR3 bases are TGCAGTGCTAGGATCTTGACAGGGTTTGGAAACACG. Its translation is CSARILTGFGNT. The full CDR3 sequence reads CSARILTGFGNTIYF. The rearrangement joins TRBV20-1 to TRBJ1-3; 7 positions match TRBD1. Read data end 3 residues before the CDR3 end; the end is taken from the germline J gene. Germline assignment: CDR1 DFQATT and CDR2 SNEGSKA (reference sequence). This CDR3 comprises 15 residues.

Notes on this clone: Coverage ceases 3 residues before the CDR3 finishes, and the germline J gene fills in the end. The chain is built from TRBV20-1 and TRBJ2-2; 12 positions match TRBD1. The CDR3 totals 16 residues. The J segment lost 7 bases and the V segment lost 3 bases, leaving 9 bases of the junction unmatched. The germline V gene encodes CDR1 DFQATT and CDR2 SNEGSKA (reference sequence). CDR3 DNA (partial): TGCAGTGCTAGCGGGGGACAGGGGGCGCATCTCGGGGAG. Protein: CSASGGQGAHLGE. The full-length CDR3 reads as CSASGGQGAHLGELFF.

As to this clone: The read comes to an end 3 residues before the CDR3 does, leaving the germline J gene to fill in the end. The chain links TRBV20-1 to TRBJ2-3; 7 nucleotides match TRBD2. This CDR3 has 15 residues. J lost 1 base, V lost 4 bases, and 8 bases had no gene match. CDR1 and CDR2 (germline): DFQATT, SNEGSKA (reference sequence). CDR3 DNA, as far as it was read: TGCAGTGCTAAGTTTAGCGGGCAAGGCACAGATACG. It translates to CSAKFSGQGTDT. The whole CDR3 protein reads CSAKFSGQGTDTQYF.

Notes on this clone: Coverage ceases 3 residues before the CDR3 finishes, and the germline J gene fills in the end. This sequence joins TRBV5-1 and TRBJ2-1; D ambiguous. The CDR3 is made up of 16 amino acids. Trimming took 0 bases from V and 0 from J, leaving 10 bases between them. Germline CDR1 is SGHRS and CDR2 is YFSETQ. The part of the CDR3 DNA that was read is TGCGCCAGCAGCTTGGCTGGCAGAACCTCCTACAATGAG. Protein: CASSLAGRTSYNE. The complete CDR3 sequence is CASSLAGRTSYNEQFF.

A note on this clone: The sequenced fragment ends 3 residues before the CDR3 boundary, so the rest is inferred from the germline J gene. The chain carries TRBV30 and TRBJ2-2; TRBD2 might be the D (5 bases). The V end was cut by 0 bases, the J end by 4 bases, with 6 bases between. Germline V gives CDR1 GTSNPN, CDR2 SVGIG (reference sequence). The CDR3 runs 13 residues. Incomplete CDR3 DNA: TGTGCCTGGAGTGTACTAGGCACCGGGGAG. This translates into CAWSVLGTGE. The full CDR3 reads CAWSVLGTGELFF.

Note on this clone: The read gets to within 3 residues of the CDR3 end, and the germline J gene fills in the rest. V and J are TRBV20-1 and TRBJ2-4; the D gene is possibly TRBD2 (5 bases). Per germline, CDR1 DFQATT and CDR2 SNEGSKA (reference sequence). This CDR3 is 12 amino acids long. V dropped 1 base and J dropped 8 bases, with 9 bases sitting between them. CDR3 sequence: CSARAGLDIQYF. The DNA read from the CDR3 is TGCAGTGCTAGAGCCGGACTGGACATT.

In regard to this clone: The CDR3 end falls 3 residues outside the read, so it is completed with the germline J gene. The rearrangement joins TRBV6-4 to TRBJ2-1, with a weak D call TRBD2 (6 bases). This CDR3 has 19 residues. Trimming took 0 bases from V and 0 from J, leaving 18 bases between them. Germline V gives CDR1 MRHNA, CDR2 SNTAGT. The CDR3 bases that were read are TGTGCCAGCAGTGACTCGGTAATCCCGGCGGGGAGCTCCTACAATGAG. The encoded protein is CASSDSVIPAGSSYNE. The complete CDR3 reads CASSDSVIPAGSSYNEQFF.

A note on this clone: The read ends 3 residues early relative to the CDR3; the germline J gene fills the gap. The chain recombines TRBV7-6 with TRBJ1-3; D not resolved. The CDR3 covers 13 residues. Deletions cut 4 bases from V and 8 bases from J, with 12 bases between. Germline values: CDR1 SGHVS, CDR2 FNYEAQ. CDR3 sequence: CASSSDPGYTIYF. The part of the CDR3 DNA that was read is TGTGCCAGCAGCTCCGACCCAGGATACACC.

Note on this clone: Read coverage stops 3 residues before the CDR3 terminus; the germline J gene supplies the remainder. The rearrangement joins TRBV5-1 to TRBJ2-3; a possible D gene is TRBD1 (7 bases). The germline V and J ends were trimmed by 5 bases and 5 bases, with 24 bases remaining between them. CDR1 and CDR2 from the germline V gene are SGHRS and YFSETQ. The CDR3 runs to 17 residues. The CDR3 sequence: CASRDKPRGEVGDTQYF. The CDR3 bases that were read are TGCGCCAGCAGAGACAAACCCAGGGGGGAGGTCGGAGATACG.